This T cell receptor (beta chain) was found in a study of T cells in Graves' hyperthyroidism and ophthalmopathy. Turning to the study itself: Pretreatment peripheral blood was obtained at initial diagnosis.

TCR beta CDR3 regions were amplified from RNA transcripts. The TCR CDR3 was amplified in a first-round RT-PCR using the HTBI primer set. TCRdb called the multiplex PCR reads again in MiXCR, with one record for every CDR3 protein. The sample records some 800,000 distinct CDR3 sequences, approximately 40% being singletons. The CDR3 sequence is 17 residues long. The V end lost 5 bases, the J end lost 5 bases, and 22 bases lay between the germline ends. This clonotype was recorded a few times. The chain employs TRBV12-3 or TRBV12-4 and TRBJ1-5; D is uncertain. This sequence originates from a man aged 18 to 29 with Graves' hyperthyroidism. Sequenced sample: blood. The CDR3 DNA sequence: TGTGCCAGCAGTCCCCGCCAACTGACGGGATTGGATCAGCCCCAGCATTTT. Translated: CASSPRQLTGLDQPQHF.